The clone carrying this T cell receptor beta chain came up many times. The time point here: persistent/refractory GD, antithyroid drugs over 5 years with positive TRAb. PBMCs were the source of the RNA used for TCR sequencing. Germline V gene data show CDR1 as SNHLY and CDR2 as FYNNEI. The CDR3 consists of 10 residues. V lost 4 bases, J lost 10 bases, and 8 bases lay in between. The entry originates in a study of regulatory T cells in long-lasting Graves disease. CDR3 regions were amplified by Arm-PCR using iRepertoire HTBI primers to build TCR beta libraries. TCRdb re-derived calls from the multiplex PCR reads in MiXCR, one entry per CDR3 protein. In the table there are a few hundred thousand distinct CDR3 sequences, roughly 24% of which are singletons.

The material sequenced was peripheral blood mononuclear cells (PBMCs), taken when the disease was refractory, from a patient treated with antithyroid drugs. The chain recombines TRBV2 with TRBJ2-7; no clear D gene. The receptor was derived from a woman in her forties with Graves disease. The CDR3 bases are TGTGCCAGCAGTGGGACGGAACAGTACTTC. Translation gives CASSGTEQYF.